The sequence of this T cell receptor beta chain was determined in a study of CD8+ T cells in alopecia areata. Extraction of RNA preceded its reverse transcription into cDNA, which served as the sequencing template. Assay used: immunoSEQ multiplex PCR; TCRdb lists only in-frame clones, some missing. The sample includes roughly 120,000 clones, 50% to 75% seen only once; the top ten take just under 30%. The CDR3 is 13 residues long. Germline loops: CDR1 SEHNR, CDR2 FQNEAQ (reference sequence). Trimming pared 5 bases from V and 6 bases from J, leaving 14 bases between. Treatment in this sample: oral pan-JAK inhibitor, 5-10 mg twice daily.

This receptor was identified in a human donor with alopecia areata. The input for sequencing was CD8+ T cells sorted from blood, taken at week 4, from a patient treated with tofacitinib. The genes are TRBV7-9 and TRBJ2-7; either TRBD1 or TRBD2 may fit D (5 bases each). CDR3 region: CASSAGTRGEQYF. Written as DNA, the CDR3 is TGTGCCAGCAGCGCAGGAACTAGGGGCGAGCAGTACTTC. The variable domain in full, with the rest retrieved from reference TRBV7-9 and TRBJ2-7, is DTGVSQNPRHKITKRGQNVTFRCDPISEHNRLYWYRQTLGQGPEFLTYFQNEAQLEKSRLLSDRFSAERPKGSFSTLEIQRTEQGDSAMYLCASSAGTRGEQYFGPGTRLTVT.